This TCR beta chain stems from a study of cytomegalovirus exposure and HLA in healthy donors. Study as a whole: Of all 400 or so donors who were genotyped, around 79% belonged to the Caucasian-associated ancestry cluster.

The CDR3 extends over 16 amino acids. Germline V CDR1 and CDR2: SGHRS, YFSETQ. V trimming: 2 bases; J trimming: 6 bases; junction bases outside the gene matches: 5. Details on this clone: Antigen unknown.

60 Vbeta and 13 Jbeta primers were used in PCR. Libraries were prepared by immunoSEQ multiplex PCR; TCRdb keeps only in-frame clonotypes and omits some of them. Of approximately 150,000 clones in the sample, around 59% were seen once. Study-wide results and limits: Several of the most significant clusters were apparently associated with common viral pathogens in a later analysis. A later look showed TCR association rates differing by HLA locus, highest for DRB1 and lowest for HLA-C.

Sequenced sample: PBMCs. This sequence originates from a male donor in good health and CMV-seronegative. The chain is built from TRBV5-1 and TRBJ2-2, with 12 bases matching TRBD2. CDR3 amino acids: CASSFLAGGPPGELFF. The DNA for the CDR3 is TGCGCCAGCAGCTTCCTAGCGGGGGGGCCCCCCGGGGAGCTGTTTTTT.